The rows below give T cell receptor beta chains drawn from one sample of a study of blood T cell repertoires in COVID-19. Data came from immunoSEQ multiplex PCR; TCRdb stores just in-frame clones and leaves some out. The table records about 200,000 clones, around nine tenths of them present only once. Sequencing was performed on peripheral blood. The source of these receptors is a man aged 45 to 65 with COVID-19, enrolled during active disease. Each CDR3 is given with its conserved first and last residue.

j_gene	v_gene	CDR3aa
TRBJ2-2	TRBV5-4	CASSLDSTGELFF
TRBJ2-1	TRBV11-3	CASGEAGGHNEQFF
TRBJ1-4	TRBV27	CASTVRVGEKLFF
TRBJ2-7	TRBV5-1	CASSLNRGETYEQYF
TRBJ1-2	TRBV6-5	CASSYDGQSGYTF
TRBJ2-3	TRBV5-4	CASSSGTSGSTDTQYF
TRBJ2-3	TRBV11-3	CASSLIAGGTDTQYF
TRBJ2-1	TRBV29-1	CSVKRLAGGHEQFF
TRBJ2-1	TRBV10-3	CAISEVGTASREQFF
TRBJ1-4	TRBV7-9	CASSLSSTNEKLFF
TRBJ1-6	TRBV5-4	CASSRDGADSPLHF
TRBJ2-1	TRBV24-1	CASGQALNEQFF
TRBJ1-3	TRBV7-6	CASSLGANLISGNTIYF
TRBJ2-5	TRBV29-1	CSVEDLEGAGAQYF
TRBJ1-3	TRBV7-6	CASGSGSRTGNTIYF
TRBJ1-2	TRBV29-1	CSVVGTVYGYTF
TRBJ2-3	TRBV9	CASSARTGTDTQYF
TRBJ2-3	TRBV9	CASSSSWTGSTDTQYF
TRBJ2-7	TRBV11-2	CASSPSYEQYF
TRBJ2-2	TRBV6-5	CASSYAANTGELFF
TRBJ2-2	TRBV4-2	CASSQGEGLNTGELFF
TRBJ2-3	TRBV4-3	CASSQRGVGTDTQYF